This passage covers 31 T cell receptor beta chains from one sample sequenced in a study of blood T cell repertoires in COVID-19. The table came from immunoSEQ multiplex PCR; TCRdb's copy has only in-frame clones and leaves some out. The sample yields about 150,000 clones, around 87% seen once. The sample taken for sequencing was peripheral blood. These receptors all come from a woman between 35 and 50 years old with acute or convalescent COVID-19.

This chain uses TRBV19 with TRBJ1-1, with 7 bases that match TRBD1. Germline CDR1 reads LNHDA; CDR2 reads SQIVND (reference sequence). V lost 7 bases to trimming and J lost 6 bases; unmatched junction nucleotides: 8. The CDR3 extends over 13 amino acids. The CDR3 loop reads CASTETGRSEAFF. CDR3 in DNA: TGTGCCAGTACTGAGACAGGGAGGTCTGAAGCTTTCTTT.

The gene calls are TRBV28 and TRBJ2-6, with 10 bases matching TRBD1. The CDR3 is 17 residues long. Per the germline V gene, CDR1 is MDHEN and CDR2 is SYDVKM. J lost 0 bases, V lost 7 bases, and 6 bases had no gene match. The chain's CDR3 is CASKGDRGDSGANVLTF. The CDR3 DNA follows: TGTGCCAGCAAGGGGGACAGGGGCGACTCTGGGGCCAACGTCCTGACTTTC.

DNA for the CDR3: TGTGCCAGCAGCTCGGGTAACCTAGCGGGGATACTCACAGATACGCAGTATTTT. This encodes CASSSGNLAGILTDTQYF. V gene TRBV5-8 combines with J gene TRBJ2-3, with 9 bases identical to TRBD2. CDR3 size: 18 residues. V shed 3 bases and J 2 bases; nucleotides not matched to a gene: 13. CDR1 and CDR2 from the germline V gene are SGHTS and YDEGEE.

As DNA, the CDR3 is TGTGCCAGCAGTGCGACAGGGGGCGCGGGCAATCAGCCCCAGCATTTT. Protein product: CASSATGGAGNQPQHF. The chain carries TRBV6-1 and TRBJ1-5; 10 bases are a match to TRBD1. Trimming at V came to 4 bases and at J to 2 bases, leaving 5 bases not matched to a gene. The CDR3 runs to 16 residues. Germline CDR1 is MNHNS and CDR2 is SASEGT.

The V gene is TRBV13, the J gene TRBJ1-1, with D maybe TRBD1 (6 bases). Germline-derived CDR1 and CDR2 are PRHDT and FYEKMQ (reference sequence). Trimming pared 3 bases from V and 1 base from J, leaving 9 bases between. The CDR3 is made up of 14 amino acids. Here the CDR3 DNA reads TGTGCCAGCAGCTTGGGACAACGGAACACTGAAGCTTTCTTT. It codes for CASSLGQRNTEAFF.

The chain joins TRBV28 to TRBJ2-1; TRBD2 agrees at 7 bases. The junction had 6 bases not matched to a gene; V was cut back by 5 bases and J by 5 bases. Germline V gene sequence: CDR1 MDHEN, CDR2 SYDVKM. This CDR3 region has 14 residues. CDR3 sequence reads: CASSPRGINNEQFF. Written as DNA, the CDR3 is TGTGCCAGCAGTCCGCGGGGGATTAACAATGAGCAGTTCTTC.

The chain is built from TRBV4-1 and TRBJ1-4; the D gene is possibly TRBD1 (5 bases). V dropped 0 bases and J dropped 2 bases, with 13 bases sitting between them. Per germline, CDR1 MGHRA and CDR2 YSYEKL. The CDR3 is made up of 17 amino acids. CDR3 in amino acids: CASSQDGGGGTNEKLFF. The CDR3 coding sequence is TGCGCCAGCAGCCAAGATGGGGGAGGCGGGACTAATGAAAAACTGTTTTTT.

The chain couples TRBV27 to TRBJ2-3; the D gene is possibly TRBD2 (6 bases). The CDR3 runs 16 residues. V was clipped by 2 bases and J by 1 base, with 13 bases between them. CDR1 is MNHEY, CDR2 SMNVEV, per germline (reference sequence). The CDR3 region is CASSLQEGIGTDTQYF. CDR3 nucleotides: TGTGCCAGCAGTTTACAGGAGGGTATAGGCACAGATACGCAGTATTTT.

The chain couples TRBV6-1 to TRBJ2-6, with a weak D call TRBD2 (5 bases). The CDR3 contains 19 residues. The germline V gene encodes CDR1 MNHNS and CDR2 SASEGT. V was shortened by 2 bases and J by 0 bases, with 17 bases between the two germline ends. The CDR3 DNA sequence: TGTGCCAGCAGTGAACGTATCTCGATGGGAGCCTCTGGGGCCAACGTCCTGACTTTC. It specifies CASSERISMGASGANVLTF.

The genes are TRBV3-1 (or the pseudogene TRBV3-2) and TRBJ1-1; 7 positions agree with TRBD1. V lost 2 bases to trimming and J lost 4 bases; unmatched junction nucleotides: 7. In germline, CDR1 is LGHDT, CDR2 YNNKEL (reference sequence). The CDR3 consists of 15 residues. CDR3 loop: CASSQLTGAATEAFF. The CDR3 region has the DNA TGTGCCAGCAGCCAATTAACAGGGGCCGCCACTGAAGCTTTCTTT.

This chain joins TRBV6-5 and TRBJ2-7; the match to TRBD1 covers 8 bases. Germline CDR1 reads MNHEY; CDR2 reads SVGAGI. V shed 6 bases, J shed 0 bases, and the junction held 4 bases outside the gene matches. The CDR3 spans 14 residues. CDR3 in amino acids: CASSPRGLSYEQYF. CDR3 DNA sequence: TGTGCCAGCAGCCCCAGGGGGCTCTCCTACGAGCAGTACTTC.

The V and J genes are TRBV5-4 and TRBJ2-4; perhaps TRBD2 as D (6 bases). Trimming took off 5 bases at V and 1 base at J, with 16 bases between the two ends. This CDR3 is 16 amino acids long. Per germline, CDR1 SGHNT and CDR2 YYREEE (reference sequence). CDR3 sequence: CASRNGGSEAKNIQYF. In DNA, the CDR3 is TGTGCCAGCAGAAACGGGGGAAGTGAGGCCAAAAACATTCAGTACTTC.

V usage is TRBV6-2 or TRBV6-3 and J usage is TRBJ2-5; 14 positions match TRBD2. Germline CDR1 MNHEY, CDR2 SVGEGT. V trimming: 6 bases; J trimming: 5 bases; junction bases outside the gene matches: 14. The length of the CDR3 is 18 residues. The CDR3 region has the DNA TGTGCCAGCAGCCCTCGGACTAGCGGGGGGTCGGGTTTGGAGACCCAGTACTTC. Protein: CASSPRTSGGSGLETQYF.

V usage is TRBV18 and J usage is TRBJ2-7, with a possible D match to TRBD2 (5 bases). Trimming shortened V by 6 bases and J by 2 bases, and 8 bases separated the two germline ends. Per germline, CDR1 KGHSH and CDR2 LQKENI. There are 12 residues in the CDR3. The CDR3 loop is CASSPGAYEQYF. CDR3 coding DNA: TGTGCCAGCTCCCCCGGGGCCTACGAGCAGTACTTC.

V is TRBV18 and J is TRBJ2-1; D is perhaps TRBD2 (6 bases). This CDR3 has 14 residues. Deletions cut 1 base from V and 6 bases from J, with 10 bases between. Looked up from germline, CDR1 is KGHSH and CDR2 is LQKENI. The CDR3 DNA follows: TGTGCCAGCTCACCACTTCGAGCGGGCAATGAGCAGTTCTTC. Translation gives CASSPLRAGNEQFF. The variable domain in full, completed from reference TRBV18 and TRBJ2-1, reads NAGVMQNPRHLVRRRGQEARLRCSPMKGHSHVYWYRQLPEEGLKFMVYLQKENIIDESGMPKERFSAEFPKEGPSILRIQQVVRGDSAAYFCASSPLRAGNEQFFGPGTRLTVL.

This rearrangement joins TRBV19 to TRBJ2-1; TRBD2 matches 7 bases. Germline CDR1 is LNHDA and CDR2 is SQIVND (reference sequence). The CDR3 covers 17 residues. Losses at the gene ends were 2 bases for V and 1 base for J; bases not matched to a gene: 8. CDR3: CASSITLAGASYNEQFF. For the CDR3, the DNA is TGTGCCAGTAGTATAACCCTCGCGGGAGCGTCCTACAATGAGCAGTTCTTC.

V is TRBV6-6 and J is TRBJ2-7, with a tentative D call TRBD1 (5 bases). Germline loops: CDR1 MNHNY, CDR2 SVGAGI (reference sequence). This CDR3 has 13 amino acids. V shed 1 base and J shed 3 bases, with 7 bases lying between them. The CDR3 reads CASSYLGLYEQYF. CDR3 DNA: TGTGCCAGCAGTTACTTGGGGCTCTACGAGCAGTACTTC.

The rearrangement links TRBV5-5 to TRBJ2-1; 8 nucleotides line up with TRBD1. Losses at the gene ends were 0 bases for V and 4 bases for J; bases not matched to a gene: 3. The CDR3 consists of 15 residues. Germline V CDR1 and CDR2: SGHKS, YYEKEE (reference sequence). The CDR3 reads CASSLDRGLYNEQFF. The CDR3 DNA sequence: TGTGCCAGCAGCTTGGACAGGGGGTTGTACAATGAGCAGTTCTTC.

The V gene is TRBV3-1 (or the pseudogene TRBV3-2), the J gene TRBJ2-3, with D possibly being TRBD1 (6 bases). Germline CDR1 is LGHDT and CDR2 is YNNKEL (reference sequence). This CDR3 region has 16 residues. The V end was cut by 2 bases, the J end by 1 base, with 13 bases between. CDR3 sequence reads: CASSQLRGSGTDTQYF. The CDR3 DNA is TGTGCCAGCAGCCAACTCAGGGGTAGCGGCACAGATACGCAGTATTTT.

V usage is TRBV27 and J usage is TRBJ2-2; D not certain. Per the germline V gene, CDR1 is MNHEY and CDR2 is SMNVEV (reference sequence). The CDR3 is made up of 13 amino acids. The ends were cut back, 3 bases at V and 3 bases at J, with 5 bases in the middle. In DNA, the CDR3 is TGTGCCAGCAGTTTCTCGGACACCGGGGAGCTGTTTTTT. The encoded protein is CASSFSDTGELFF.

The V and J genes are TRBV27 and TRBJ1-1, with D perhaps matching TRBD1 (5 bases). The germline CDR1 and CDR2 sequences are MNHEY and SMNVEV (reference sequence). V dropped 5 bases and J dropped 1 base, with 17 bases sitting between them. CDR3 length equals 16 residues. The CDR3 loop is CASSPIRWGENTEAFF. The CDR3 coding sequence is TGTGCCAGCAGTCCAATAAGGTGGGGGGAGAACACTGAAGCTTTCTTT.

Concerning this clone: Distinct nucleotide sequences in the sample also encode this CDR3. This rearrangement joins TRBV7-9 to TRBJ2-1; no reliable D call. V gave up 5 bases and J gave up 4 bases, with 3 bases separating them. The CDR3 runs to 11 residues. Germline CDR1 SEHNR, CDR2 FQNEAQ (reference sequence). Written as DNA, the CDR3 is TGTGCCAGCAGCCCGTACAATGAGCAGTTCTTC. This translates into CASSPYNEQFF.

The chain uses TRBV28 and TRBJ2-1; D perhaps matches TRBD1 (5 bases). With 6 bases removed from V and 3 bases from J, the gap between germline ends came to 6 bases. Germline V lookup: CDR1 MDHEN, CDR2 SYDVKM. The CDR3 totals 12 residues. CDR3 bases: TGTGCCAGCAGCACAGGCTACAATGAGCAGTTCTTC. Its protein is CASSTGYNEQFF.

The chain carries TRBV25-1 and TRBJ1-4, with D maybe TRBD1 (6 bases). The CDR3 is made up of 17 amino acids. The germline V gene encodes CDR1 MGHDK and CDR2 SYGVNS. V lost 0 bases, J lost 6 bases, and 17 bases lay in between. CDR3 protein: CASSEYPPGDGDEKLFF. The CDR3 coding sequence is TGTGCCAGCAGTGAATATCCCCCAGGGGATGGGGATGAAAAACTGTTTTTT.

The chain links TRBV5-6 to TRBJ1-5, with D possibly TRBD1 on 6 matching bases. With 1 base removed from V and 3 bases from J, the gap between germline ends came to 11 bases. The CDR3 extends over 15 amino acids. Germline V gene sequence: CDR1 SGHDT, CDR2 YYEEEE. The CDR3 sequence is CASSLYRTVNQPQHF. Written as DNA, the CDR3 is TGTGCCAGCAGCTTGTATAGGACAGTCAATCAGCCCCAGCATTTT.

This clone was counted a few times. The chain has TRBV5-4 and TRBJ1-2; perhaps TRBD1 as D (6 bases). This CDR3 region has 16 residues. CDR1 is SGHNT, CDR2 YYREEE, per germline (reference sequence). V gave up 0 bases and J gave up 3 bases, with 15 bases separating them. Here the CDR3 reads CASSLDQGFSDYGYTF. The CDR3 DNA reads as TGTGCCAGCAGCTTGGACCAGGGGTTCAGTGACTATGGCTACACCTTC.

As for this clone: Other DNA sequences in this specimen translate into the identical CDR3. CDR3 amino acids: CASSLQGQATNEKLFF. The CDR3 DNA reads TGTGCCAGCAGCTTGCAGGGGCAGGCAACTAATGAAAAACTGTTTTTT. The chain employs TRBV5-5 and TRBJ1-4; D possibly corresponds to TRBD1 (6 bases). The germline CDR1 and CDR2 sequences are SGHKS and YYEKEE (reference sequence). The CDR3 is 16 residues long. Trimming shortened V by 1 base and J by 0 bases, and 10 bases separated the two germline ends.

The CDR3 DNA is TGTGCCAGCAGCTTAGACGGGGAGGTTGATACTGAAGCTTTCTTT. The encoded protein is CASSLDGEVDTEAFF. The chain joins TRBV11-3 to TRBJ1-1, with D unclear. Germline assignment: CDR1 SGHNT and CDR2 YENEEA. The CDR3 is 15 residues long. The V end lost 0 bases, the J end lost 5 bases, and 13 bases lay between the germline ends.

V usage is TRBV9 and J usage is TRBJ2-5; 10 bases align to TRBD1. Looked up from germline, CDR1 is SGDLS and CDR2 is YYNGEE. The CDR3 runs to 17 residues. J lost 4 bases, V lost 1 base, and 10 bases had no gene match. DNA of the CDR3: TGTGCCAGCAGCGTACCTAACGAGACAGGGGGCGTAGAGACCCAGTACTTC. It translates to CASSVPNETGGVETQYF.

The V call is TRBV3-1 (or the pseudogene TRBV3-2), the J call TRBJ2-3; weak D call: TRBD1 (5 bases). Germline loops: CDR1 LGHDT, CDR2 YNNKEL (reference sequence). The CDR3 is made up of 16 amino acids. Trimming cost V 0 bases and J 2 bases, with 12 bases left between them. CDR3 nucleotides: TGTGCCAGCAGCCAAGATTCCACAGGCCCCACAGATACGCAGTATTTT. Amino acids: CASSQDSTGPTDTQYF.

V and J are TRBV24-1 and TRBJ1-2, with D perhaps matching TRBD1 (6 bases). The V gene lost 9 bases and the J gene lost 4 bases, with 20 bases spanning the gap. Germline CDR1 reads KGHDR; CDR2 reads SFDVKD. This CDR3 region has 15 residues. This chain's CDR3 is CATSSVGQGSYGYTF. As DNA, the CDR3 is TGTGCCACCTCCAGTGTTGGTCAGGGGTCCTATGGCTACACCTTC.